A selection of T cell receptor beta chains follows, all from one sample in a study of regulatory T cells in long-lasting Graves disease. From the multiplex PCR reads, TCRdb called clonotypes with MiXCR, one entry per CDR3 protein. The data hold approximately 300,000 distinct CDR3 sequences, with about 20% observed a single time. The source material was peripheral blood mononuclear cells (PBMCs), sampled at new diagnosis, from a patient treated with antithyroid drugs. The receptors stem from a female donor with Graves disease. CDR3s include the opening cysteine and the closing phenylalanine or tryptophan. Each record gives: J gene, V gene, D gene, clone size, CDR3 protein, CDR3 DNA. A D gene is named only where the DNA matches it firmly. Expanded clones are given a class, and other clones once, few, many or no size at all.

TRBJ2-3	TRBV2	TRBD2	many	CASMSWTSGSTDTQYF	TGTGCCAGCATGTCGTGGACTAGCGGCAGCACAGATACGCAGTATTTT
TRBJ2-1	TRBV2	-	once	CASSRPETYNEQFF	TGTGCCAGCAGTCGACCTGAGACCTACAATGAGCAGTTCTTC
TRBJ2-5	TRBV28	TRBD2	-	CATTWGGADQETQYF	TGTGCCACCACCTGGGGAGGGGCGGATCAAGAGACCCAGTACTTC
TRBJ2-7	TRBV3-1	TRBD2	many	CASTPGTSAYEQYF	TGTGCCAGCACCCCCGGGACTAGCGCCTACGAGCAGTACTTC
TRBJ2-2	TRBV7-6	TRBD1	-	CASSTLGSGGLDGELFF	TGTGCCAGCAGCACCCTGGGGTCAGGGGGCTTGGACGGGGAGCTGTTTTTT
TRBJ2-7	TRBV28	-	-	CASSLSIGEQYF	TGTGCCAGCAGTTTATCTATTGGGGAGCAGTACTTC
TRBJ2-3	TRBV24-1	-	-	CATSMRAGGFTDTQYF	TGTGCCACCAGTATGAGGGCAGGGGGGTTCACAGATACGCAGTATTTT
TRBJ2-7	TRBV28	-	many	CASSFFAGDMTYEQYF	TGTGCCAGCAGTTTCTTCGCGGGGGACATGACCTACGAGCAGTACTTC
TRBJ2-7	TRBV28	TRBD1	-	CASTSSGPGGFNEQYF	TGTGCCAGCACCTCCTCAGGACCAGGGGGTTTCAACGAGCAGTACTTC
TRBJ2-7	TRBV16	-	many	CASSRGTASNTYEQYF	TGTGCCAGCAGCCGCGGGACAGCCTCAAATACCTACGAGCAGTACTTC
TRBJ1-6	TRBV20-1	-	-	CSARGQGNNSPLHF	TGCAGTGCTAGAGGGCAGGGTAACAATTCACCCCTCCACTTT
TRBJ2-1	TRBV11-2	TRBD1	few	CASSGGQVYNEQFF	TGTGCCAGCAGCGGGGGACAGGTGTACAATGAGCAGTTCTTC
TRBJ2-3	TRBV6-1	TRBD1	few	CASRIRQGGTDTQYF	TGTGCCAGCAGGATTAGACAGGGGGGCACAGATACGCAGTATTTT
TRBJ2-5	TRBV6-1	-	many	CASSKGEKETQYF	TGTGCCAGCAGTAAGGGAGAGAAAGAGACCCAGTACTTC
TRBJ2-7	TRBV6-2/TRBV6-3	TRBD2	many	CASSSQRSLAGKNYEQYF	TGTGCCAGCAGTTCCCAAAGAAGTCTAGCGGGAAAGAACTACGAGCAGTACTTC
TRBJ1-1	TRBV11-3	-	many	CASSLGRKTGTIEGF	TGTGCCAGCAGCTTGGGGAGGAAAACAGGGACGATCGAGGGCTTT
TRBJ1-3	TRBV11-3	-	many	CASSLRDRFSTTGNTIYF	TGTGCCAGCAGCCTCCGGGACCGATTTTCGACCACTGGAAACACCATATATTTT
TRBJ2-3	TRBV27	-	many	CASITGDYTQYF	TGTGCCAGCATCACCGGGGATTATACGCAGTATTTT
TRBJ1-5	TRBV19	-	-	CAGGETANQPQHF	TGTGCCGGGGGGGAGACTGCCAATCAGCCCCAGCATTTT
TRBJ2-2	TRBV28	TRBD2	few	CASTPRLAGNTGELFF	TGTGCCAGCACCCCTAGGCTAGCGGGAAACACCGGGGAGCTGTTTTTT
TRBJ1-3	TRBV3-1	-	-	CASSQVPHTIYF	TGTGCCAGCAGCCAAGTCCCACACACCATATATTTT
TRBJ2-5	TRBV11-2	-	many	CASSPRVQETQYF	TGTGCCAGCAGCCCCCGTGTGCAAGAGACCCAGTACTTC
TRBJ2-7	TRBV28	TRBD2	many	CASRGGLAVDEQYF	TGTGCCAGCAGGGGGGGACTAGCGGTTGACGAGCAGTACTTC
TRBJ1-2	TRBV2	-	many	CASRKDSYGYTF	TGTGCCAGCAGGAAGGACAGCTATGGCTACACCTTC
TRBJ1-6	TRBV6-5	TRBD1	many	CASSYGTGGQGSPLHF	TGTGCCAGCAGTTACGGGACAGGGGGCCAGGGTTCACCCCTCCACTTT
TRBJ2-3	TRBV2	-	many	CARGTPSGVDTQYF	TGTGCCAGAGGAACCCCCTCGGGAGTAGATACGCAGTATTTT
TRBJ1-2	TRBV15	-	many	CATSREIQGHGYTF	TGTGCCACCAGCAGAGAAATACAGGGCCATGGCTACACCTTC
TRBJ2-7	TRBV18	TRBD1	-	CASSPIYGDSIMGEQYF	TGTGCCAGCTCACCCATATATGGGGACAGCATAATGGGAGAGCAGTACTTC
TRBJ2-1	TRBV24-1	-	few	CATSVGLYNGQFF	TGTGCCACCAGTGTAGGACTTTACAATGGGCAGTTCTTC
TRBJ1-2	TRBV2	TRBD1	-	CASSGTGESGYTF	TGTGCCAGCAGTGGGACAGGGGAATCTGGCTACACCTTC
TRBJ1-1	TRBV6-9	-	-	CASSYPTGLSSEAFF	TGTGCCAGCAGTTACCCCACGGGGTTATCTTCTGAAGCTTTCTTT
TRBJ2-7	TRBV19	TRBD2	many	CASSTAGTSDYEQYF	TGTGCCAGTAGTACAGCCGGGACTAGCGACTACGAGCAGTACTTC
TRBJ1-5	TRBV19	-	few	CASQLVGRGNQPQHF	TGTGCCAGTCAATTGGTGGGGAGGGGGAATCAGCCCCAGCATTTT
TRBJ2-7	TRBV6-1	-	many	CASSLGPARGQYF	TGTGCCAGCAGTCTCGGACCGGCCCGGGGGCAGTACTTC
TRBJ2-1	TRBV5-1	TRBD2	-	CASSSPSGRAGYEQFF	TGCGCCAGCAGCTCTCCTAGCGGGAGGGCCGGTTACGAGCAGTTCTTC
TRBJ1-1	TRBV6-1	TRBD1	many	CASNPTGQANTEAFF	TGTGCCAGCAACCCCACGGGACAGGCGAACACTGAAGCTTTCTTT
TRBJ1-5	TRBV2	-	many	CASSEGPTGGQPQHF	TGTGCCAGCAGTGAGGGTCCGACTGGGGGTCAGCCCCAGCATTTT
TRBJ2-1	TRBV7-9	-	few	CASSQALGPNEQFF	TGCGCCAGCAGCCAAGCCCTCGGACCGAATGAGCAGTTCTTC
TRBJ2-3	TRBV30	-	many	CAWSGVGTDTQYF	TGTGCCTGGAGTGGTGTGGGTACAGATACGCAGTATTTT
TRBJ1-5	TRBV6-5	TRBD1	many	CASSWRQGASQPQHF	TGTGCCAGCAGTTGGAGACAGGGGGCTAGTCAGCCCCAGCATTTT
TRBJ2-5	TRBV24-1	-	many	CATSEMERAETQYF	TGTGCCACCAGTGAAATGGAACGGGCCGAGACCCAGTACTTC
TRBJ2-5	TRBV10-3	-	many	CAISEPTGLETQYF	TGTGCCATCAGTGAGCCAACAGGGTTGGAGACCCAGTACTTC
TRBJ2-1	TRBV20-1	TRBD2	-	CSARVGTSGNEQFF	TGCAGTGCTAGAGTGGGGACTAGCGGGAATGAGCAGTTCTTC
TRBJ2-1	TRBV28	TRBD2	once	CASSSGTTSYNEQFF	TGTGCCAGCAGCTCCGGGACTACCTCCTACAATGAGCAGTTCTTC
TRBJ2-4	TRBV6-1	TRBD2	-	CASSRKTPAGGGKNIQYF	TGTGCCAGCAGCCGCAAGACCCCCGCGGGAGGTGGCAAAAACATTCAGTACTTC
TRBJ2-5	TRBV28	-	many	CATSEETQYF	TGTGCCACCTCTGAGGAGACCCAGTACTTC
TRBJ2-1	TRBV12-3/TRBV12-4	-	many	CASSPLGEVGWNEQFF	TGTGCCAGCAGTCCCTTGGGGGAGGTGGGTTGGAATGAGCAGTTCTTC
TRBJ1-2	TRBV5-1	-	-	CASGPYQGAGYTF	TGCGCCAGCGGTCCGTATCAAGGGGCCGGCTACACCTTC
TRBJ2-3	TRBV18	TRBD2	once	CASSPTSGHTDTQYF	TGTGCCAGCTCACCAACTAGCGGCCACACAGATACGCAGTATTTT
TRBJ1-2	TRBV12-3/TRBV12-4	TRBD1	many	CASSLGQGPNYGYTF	TGTGCCAGCAGCCTTGGACAGGGGCCAAACTATGGCTACACCTTC
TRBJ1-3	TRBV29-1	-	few	CSVASSSTGNTIYF	TGCAGCGTTGCTTCGAGTTCCACTGGAAACACCATATATTTT
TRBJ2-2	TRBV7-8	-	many	CASNIKGTPKNTGELFF	TGTGCCAGCAACATCAAGGGGACTCCAAAGAACACCGGGGAGCTGTTTTTT